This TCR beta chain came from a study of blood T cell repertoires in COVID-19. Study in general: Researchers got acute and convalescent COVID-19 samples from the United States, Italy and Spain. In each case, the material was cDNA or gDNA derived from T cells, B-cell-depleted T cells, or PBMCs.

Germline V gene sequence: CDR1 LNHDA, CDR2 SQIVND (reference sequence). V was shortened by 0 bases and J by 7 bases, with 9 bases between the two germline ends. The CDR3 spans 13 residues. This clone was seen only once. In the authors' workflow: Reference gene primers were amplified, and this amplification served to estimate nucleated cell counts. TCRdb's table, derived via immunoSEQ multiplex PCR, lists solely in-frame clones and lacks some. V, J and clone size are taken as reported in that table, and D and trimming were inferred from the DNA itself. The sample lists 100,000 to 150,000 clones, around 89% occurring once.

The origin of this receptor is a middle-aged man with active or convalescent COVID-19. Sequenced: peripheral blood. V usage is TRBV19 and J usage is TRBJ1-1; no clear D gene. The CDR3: CASSIESIVEAFF. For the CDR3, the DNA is TGTGCCAGTAGTATAGAGTCGATAGTTGAAGCTTTCTTT.